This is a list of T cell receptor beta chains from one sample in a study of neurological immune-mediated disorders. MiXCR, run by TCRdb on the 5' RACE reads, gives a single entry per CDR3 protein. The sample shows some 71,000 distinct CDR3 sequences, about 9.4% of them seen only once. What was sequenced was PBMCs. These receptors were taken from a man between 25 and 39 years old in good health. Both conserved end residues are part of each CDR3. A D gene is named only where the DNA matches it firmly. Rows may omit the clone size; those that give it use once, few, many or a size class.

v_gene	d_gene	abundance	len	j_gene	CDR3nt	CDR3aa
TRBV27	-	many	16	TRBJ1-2	TGTGCCAGCAGTTCCCGTGCCGGGAACCTACCCTATGGCTACACCTTC	CASSSRAGNLPYGYTF
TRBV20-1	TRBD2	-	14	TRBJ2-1	TGCAGTGAACGTCTAGCGGGGCCTTACAATGAGCAGTTCTTC	CSERLAGPYNEQFF
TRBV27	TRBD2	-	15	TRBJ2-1	TGTGCCAGCAGTTTGATGCTAGCGGGTTACAATGAGCAGTTCTTC	CASSLMLAGYNEQFF
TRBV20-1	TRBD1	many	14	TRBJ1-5	TGCAGTGCTTATATGGGACAGCCCAATCAGCCCCAGCATTTT	CSAYMGQPNQPQHF
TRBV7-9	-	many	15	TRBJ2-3	TGTGCCAGCAGCTCCTACCAGAAAAGCACAGATACGCAGTATTTT	CASSSYQKSTDTQYF
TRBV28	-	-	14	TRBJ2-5	TGTGCCAGCACGCTGGATTGGGGCATGAAGACCCAGTACTTC	CASTLDWGMKTQYF
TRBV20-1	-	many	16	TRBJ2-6	TGCAGTGCTAGTGGACAGACCGATTCTGGGGCCAACGTCCTGACTTTC	CSASGQTDSGANVLTF
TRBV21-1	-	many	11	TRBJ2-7	TGTGCCAGCTCCGGACAAACCGAGCAGTACTTC	CASSGQTEQYF
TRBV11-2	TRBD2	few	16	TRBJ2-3	TGTGCCAGCAGCTTAGGGACTAGCGGGACCTGGGATACGCAGTATTTT	CASSLGTSGTWDTQYF
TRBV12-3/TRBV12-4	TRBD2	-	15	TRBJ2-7	TGTGCCAGCAGCTCGTTACTAGCGGTAGAGGACGAGCAGTACTTC	CASSSLLAVEDEQYF
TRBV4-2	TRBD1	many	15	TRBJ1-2	TGTGCCAGCAGCCAAGTAGGGGGCGGGAGCTATGGCTACACCTTC	CASSQVGGGSYGYTF
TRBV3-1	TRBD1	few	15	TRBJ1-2	TGTGCCAGCAGCCAACGTGGGGGACAGAACTATGGCTACACCTTC	CASSQRGGQNYGYTF
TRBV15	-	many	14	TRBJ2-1	TGTGCCACCAGCAGGTCTGACCATTACAATGAGCAGTTCTTC	CATSRSDHYNEQFF
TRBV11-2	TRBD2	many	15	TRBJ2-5	TGTGCCAGCAGCTTAATAGCGGGAGGGGGAGAGACCCAGTACTTC	CASSLIAGGGETQYF
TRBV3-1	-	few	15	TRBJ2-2	TGTGCCAGCAGCCTCGGACAAACGGGGACCGGGGAGCTGTTTTTT	CASSLGQTGTGELFF
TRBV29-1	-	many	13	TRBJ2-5	TGCAGCGTTGAACCTGAGGGAGTAGAGACCCAGTACTTC	CSVEPEGVETQYF
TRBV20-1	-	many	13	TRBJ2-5	TGCAGTGCTAGGGGGACAAACCAAGAGACCCAGTACTTC	CSARGTNQETQYF
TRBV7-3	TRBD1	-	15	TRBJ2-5	TGTGCCAGCAGCCGACAGGGGGCCCCTCAAGAGACCCAGTACTTC	CASSRQGAPQETQYF
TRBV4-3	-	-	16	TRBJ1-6	TGCGCCAGCAGCCAAGAAGGCGGAGCCCCGGGATCACCCCTCCACTTT	CASSQEGGAPGSPLHF
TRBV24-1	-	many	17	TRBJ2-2	TGTGCCACCAGTGAGTCTTTAGGGGGTTGGAACACCGGGGAGCTGTTTTTT	CATSESLGGWNTGELFF
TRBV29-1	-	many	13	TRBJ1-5	TGCAGCGTTCTTACACATAGCAATCAGCCCCAGCATTTT	CSVLTHSNQPQHF
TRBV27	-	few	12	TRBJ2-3	TGTGCCAGCAGTTATGAGGGCAGAACGCAGTATTTT	CASSYEGRTQYF
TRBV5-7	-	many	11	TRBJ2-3	TGTGCCTGCGAGGAGACAGATACGCAGTATTTT	CACEETDTQYF
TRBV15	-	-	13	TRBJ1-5	TGTGCCACCATCCCCTCCAGCAATCAGCCCCAGCATTTT	CATIPSSNQPQHF
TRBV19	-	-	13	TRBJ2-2	TGTGCCAGTAGTATAGAGGGGACCGGGGAGCTGTTTTTT	CASSIEGTGELFF
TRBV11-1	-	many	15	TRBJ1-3	TGTGCCAGCGGCGGCAGGACTTTACCTGGAAACACCATATATTTT	CASGGRTLPGNTIYF
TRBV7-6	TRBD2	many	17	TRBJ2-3	TGTGCCAGCAGCTTAGCGCAAGCGGGAGTTAGAACAGATACGCAGTATTTT	CASSLAQAGVRTDTQYF
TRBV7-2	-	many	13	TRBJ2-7	TGTGCCAGCAGCTTAGACCCCAACTACGAGCAGTACTTC	CASSLDPNYEQYF
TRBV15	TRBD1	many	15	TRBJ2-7	TGTGCCACCAGCGCCAACCGGGACCCCAGGGGGGAGCAGTACTTC	CATSANRDPRGEQYF
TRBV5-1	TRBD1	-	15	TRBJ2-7	TGCGCCAGCAGCGAGGGACAGGGGGATCCCTACGAGCAGTACTTC	CASSEGQGDPYEQYF
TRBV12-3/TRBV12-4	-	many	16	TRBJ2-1	TGTGCCAGCAGTTTAGCGTGGGGGAGCTCCTACAATGAGCAGTTCTTC	CASSLAWGSSYNEQFF
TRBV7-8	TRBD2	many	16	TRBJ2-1	TGTGCCAGCAGCTCGAGGGCGGGGAGGGCGTATGATGAGCAGTTCTTC	CASSSRAGRAYDEQFF